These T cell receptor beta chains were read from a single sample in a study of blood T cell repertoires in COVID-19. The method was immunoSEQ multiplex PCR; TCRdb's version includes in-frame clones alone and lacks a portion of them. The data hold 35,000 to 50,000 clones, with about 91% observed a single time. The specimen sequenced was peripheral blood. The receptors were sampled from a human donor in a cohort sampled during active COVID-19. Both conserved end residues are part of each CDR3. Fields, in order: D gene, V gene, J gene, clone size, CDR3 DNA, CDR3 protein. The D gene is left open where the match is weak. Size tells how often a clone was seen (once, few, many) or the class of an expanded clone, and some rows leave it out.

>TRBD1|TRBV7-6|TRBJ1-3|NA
TGTGCCAGCAGCCTAGGCGGGACAGCCAGCTCTGGAAACACCATATATTTT
CASSLGGTASSGNTIYF
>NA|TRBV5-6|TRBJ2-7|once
TGTGCCAGCAGCTCGAGCCAGGGATTCCACGAGCAGTACTTC
CASSSSQGFHEQYF
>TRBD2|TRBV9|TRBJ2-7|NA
TGTGCCAGCAGGGGGATAGCGGGAGTCTATGACGAGCAGTACTTC
CASRGIAGVYDEQYF
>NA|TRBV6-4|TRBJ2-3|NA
TGTGCCAGCAGTGCGGGGGGCCGGACAGATACGCAGTATTTT
CASSAGGRTDTQYF
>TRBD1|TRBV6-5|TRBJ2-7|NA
TGTGCCAGCAGTTACTCGATGACAGGGGCCACCTACGAGCAGTACTTC
CASSYSMTGATYEQYF
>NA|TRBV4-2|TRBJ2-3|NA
TGTGCCAGCAGCCAAGGCTGGCCGGATACGCAGTATTTT
CASSQGWPDTQYF
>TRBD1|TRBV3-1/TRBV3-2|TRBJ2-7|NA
TGTGCCAGCAGCCAAGATAGGGGGCTGGGTGAGCAGTACTTC
CASSQDRGLGEQYF
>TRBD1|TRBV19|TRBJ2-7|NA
TGTGCCAGTAGTCGCTACCGGGACAGGGTTTCCTACGAGCAGTACTTC
CASSRYRDRVSYEQYF
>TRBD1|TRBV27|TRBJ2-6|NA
TGTGCCAGCAGTCCTTCCCTCCGACAGGGTTCGGCCAACGTCCTGACTTTC
CASSPSLRQGSANVLTF
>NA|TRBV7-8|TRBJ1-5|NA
TGTGCCAGCAGCGAGGATTATAGCAATCAGCCCCAGCATTTT
CASSEDYSNQPQHF
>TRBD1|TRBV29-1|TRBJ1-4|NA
TGCAGCGGGGCCGGGACAGGGGGCGTACAATCTGAAAAACTGTTTTTT
CSGAGTGGVQSEKLFF
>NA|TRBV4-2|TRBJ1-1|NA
TGTGCCAGCAGCCAAGAGTCACGAGGAGGGACTGAAGCTTTCTTT
CASSQESRGGTEAFF
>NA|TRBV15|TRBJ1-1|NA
TGTGCCACCAGCAGAGATCGTAGTTGGGAGGCAGATGGAATCACTGAAGCTTTCTTT
CATSRDRSWEADGITEAFF
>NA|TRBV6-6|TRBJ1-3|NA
TGTGCCAGCAGTGCCAGGGCTCATCCTGGAAACACCATATATTTT
CASSARAHPGNTIYF
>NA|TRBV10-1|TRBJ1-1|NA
TGCGCCAGCACCCCGGGTATGAACACTGAAGCTTTCTTT
CASTPGMNTEAFF
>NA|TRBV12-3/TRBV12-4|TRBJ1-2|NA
TGTGCCAGCAGTTTTTTCTCAGGGGTTGGCTACACCTTC
CASSFFSGVGYTF
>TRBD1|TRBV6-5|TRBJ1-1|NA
TGTGCCAGCAGTCTAGGGACAGGGGTGAACACTGAAGCTTTCTTT
CASSLGTGVNTEAFF
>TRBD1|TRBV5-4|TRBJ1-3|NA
TGTGCCAGCAGCCTGGACAGGGCCGCCTCTGGAAACACCATATATTTT
CASSLDRAASGNTIYF
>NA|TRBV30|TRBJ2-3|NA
TGTGCCTGGAGTGTACGACGGACTAGCACAGATACGCAGTATTTT
CAWSVRRTSTDTQYF
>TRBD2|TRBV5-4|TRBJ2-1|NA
TGTGCCAGCAGCTTGACTAGCGGGGGGTCGCACGAGAATGAGCAGTTCTTC
CASSLTSGGSHENEQFF
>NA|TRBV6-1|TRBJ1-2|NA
TGTGCCAGCAGTGAATCCGGGAAGGGTGACTATGGCTACACCTTC
CASSESGKGDYGYTF
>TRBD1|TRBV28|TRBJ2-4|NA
TGTGCCAGCCAAGGGACAGGGACGGGGGAAAACATTCAGTACTTC
CASQGTGTGENIQYF
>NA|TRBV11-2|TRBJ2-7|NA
TGTGCCAGCAGCCCATTGAACAGCCGTACTTACGAGCAGTACTTC
CASSPLNSRTYEQYF
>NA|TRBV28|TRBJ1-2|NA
TGTGCCAGCATCGAGGGTGTAAAAAACTATGGCTACACCTTC
CASIEGVKNYGYTF
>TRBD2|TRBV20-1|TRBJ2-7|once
TGCAGTGCTAGTCAACTAGCGGGGGATTACGAGCAGTACTTC
CSASQLAGDYEQYF
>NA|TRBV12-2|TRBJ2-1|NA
TGTGCAAGTCGCTTAGTTCCGTCCTACAATGAGCAGTTCTTC
CASRLVPSYNEQFF
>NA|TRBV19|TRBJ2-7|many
TGTGCCAGTAGTATTAAACACGGCGGGGAGCAGTACTTC
CASSIKHGGEQYF
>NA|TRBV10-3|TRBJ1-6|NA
TGTGCCATCAGTGAAGCAGGGTTAGATTCACCCCTCCACTTT
CAISEAGLDSPLHF
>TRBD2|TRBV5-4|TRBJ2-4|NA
TGTGCCAGCAGCTCGGGGGGGGACTACAAAAACATTCAGTACTTC
CASSSGGDYKNIQYF
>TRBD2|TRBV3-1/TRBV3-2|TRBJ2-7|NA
TGTGCCAGCAGCCAAGAAGGGACGAGGGCCGGGACTAGCGGGGGCCTTCTCTACGAGCAGTACTTC
CASSQEGTRAGTSGGLLYEQYF
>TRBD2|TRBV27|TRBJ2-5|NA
TGTGCCAGCAGTCTTGCGCGGGGGGCCCTGGAGACCCAGTACTTC
CASSLARGALETQYF
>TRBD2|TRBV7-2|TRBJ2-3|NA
TGTGCCAGCAGCCTCCTAGCGGGGAGACGCACAGATACGCAGTATTTT
CASSLLAGRRTDTQYF
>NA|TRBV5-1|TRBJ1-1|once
TGCGCCAGCAGCTTGTGGACAGAAAACACTGAAGCTTTCTTT
CASSLWTENTEAFF
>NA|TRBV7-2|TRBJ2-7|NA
TGTGCCAGCAGCGATAATCAGGGTCGGGAGCAGTACTTC
CASSDNQGREQYF
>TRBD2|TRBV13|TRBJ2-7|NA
TGTGCCAGCAGCTTATCAAGGGGCGGGGGGACCTCCTACGAGCAGTACTTC
CASSLSRGGGTSYEQYF
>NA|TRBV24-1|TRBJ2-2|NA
TGTGCCACGAAGGGGGCCGGGGAGCTGTTTTTT
CATKGAGELFF
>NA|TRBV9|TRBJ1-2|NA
TGTGCCAGCAGCAATAAACAGGGAAACTATGGCTACACCTTC
CASSNKQGNYGYTF
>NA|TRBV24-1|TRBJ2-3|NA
TGTGCCACCAGTGACCGGGACATTACAGATACGCAGTATTTT
CATSDRDITDTQYF
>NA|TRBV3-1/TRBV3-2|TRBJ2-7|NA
TGTGCCAGCAGCCGAGATCCTAGGAGCTTCGGTGGGTACGAGCAGTACTTC
CASSRDPRSFGGYEQYF
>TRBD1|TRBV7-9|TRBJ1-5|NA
TGTGCCAGCAGCTTAGGACAGGGGAGAGAGCCCCAGCATTTT
CASSLGQGREPQHF
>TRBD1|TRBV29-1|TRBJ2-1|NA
TGCAGCGTAAGGGACAGGGGCTACAATGAGCAGTTCTTC
CSVRDRGYNEQFF
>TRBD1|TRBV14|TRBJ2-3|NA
TGTGCCAGCAGCCCGGACAGGGGTACGCAGTATTTT
CASSPDRGTQYF
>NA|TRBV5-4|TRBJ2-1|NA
TGTGCCAGCAGCTCCACAGCCTTGAATGAGCAGTTCTTC
CASSSTALNEQFF
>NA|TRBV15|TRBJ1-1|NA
TGTGCCACCGGAACAGTCTCCACTGAAGCTTTCTTT
CATGTVSTEAFF
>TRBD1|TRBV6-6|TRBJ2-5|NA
TGTGCCAGCAGTCTGACTTCGACAGGGGTTTTCAGAGAGACCCAGTACTTC
CASSLTSTGVFRETQYF
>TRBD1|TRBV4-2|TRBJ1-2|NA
TGTGCCAGCAGCCAAGGAAACCTAGCAGGGGGCGGTAGTTATGGCTACACCTTC
CASSQGNLAGGGSYGYTF
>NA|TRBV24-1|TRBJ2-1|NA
TGTGCCACCAGTGATCAGTACAATGAGCAGTTCTTC
CATSDQYNEQFF
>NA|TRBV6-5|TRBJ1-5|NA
TGTGCCAGCAGTTACCAACAGGGACGTCAGCCCCAGCATTTT
CASSYQQGRQPQHF
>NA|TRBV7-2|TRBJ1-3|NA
TGTGCCAGCAGCACTATAGCCGGGAATTCTGGAAACACCATATATTTT
CASSTIAGNSGNTIYF